These 22 T cell receptor beta chains share one sample of origin, sequenced in a study of beta chain features in type 1 diabetes. Study results and limitations: A moderate, significant TCRB CDR3 shortening appeared in type 1 diabetes across four CD4+ subsets.

cDNA synthesis used the whole RNA isolate, giving expressed TCRB sequences. Sequenced by immunoSEQ multiplex PCR; TCRdb stores in-frame clones only, minus some. This sample has approximately 50,000 clones, with roughly 40% found just once. No cognate antigen is known for these TCRs. Sequenced sample: Tregs from blood. The receptor source for this set is a man in his thirties or forties with type 1 diabetes.

The CDR3 bases are TGTGCCAGCAGCCCGGGGGGGCAGGGAAATTGGGCCGATACGCAGTATTTT. It encodes CASSPGGQGNWADTQYF. The chain links TRBV5-8 to TRBJ2-3; 8 nucleotides agree with TRBD2. The CDR3 is made up of 17 amino acids. Germline V gene lookup returns CDR1 SGHTS and CDR2 YDEGEE. J was trimmed by 6 bases and V by 4 bases; bases with no gene match: 16.

This clone was seen repeatedly, ten times or more. The chain links TRBV2 to TRBJ1-5, with TRBD1 as a possible D gene (5 bases). Trimming pared 8 bases from V and 1 base from J, leaving 12 bases between. The CDR3 runs 14 residues. Germline V CDR1 and CDR2: SNHLY, FYNNEI. CDR3 sequence reads: CASSDSTSNQPQHF. The CDR3 coding sequence is TGTGCCAGCTCAGACAGTACGAGCAATCAGCCCCAGCATTTT. Using reference TRBV2 and TRBJ1-5 for the parts outside the CDR3, the full variable domain is EPEVTQTPSHQVTQMGQEVILRCVPISNHLYFYWYRQILGQKVEFLVSFYNNEISEKSEIFDDQFSVERPDGSNFTLKIRSTKLEDSAMYFCASSDSTSNQPQHFGDGTRLSIL.

The V gene is TRBV5-5, the J gene TRBJ1-2; a weak D match, TRBD1 (6 bases). Germline CDR1 SGHKS, CDR2 YYEKEE (reference sequence). The germline V and J ends were trimmed by 3 bases and 1 base, with 19 bases remaining between them. This CDR3 spans 17 amino acids. The DNA of the CDR3 is TGTGCCAGCAGCTCCTTAACAGGGCGCTTAAATAACTATGGCTACACCTTC. Translation gives CASSSLTGRLNNYGYTF.

The chain uses TRBV29-1 and TRBJ1-1, with TRBD1 as a possible D gene (6 bases). This CDR3 has 15 residues. V lost 7 bases and J 0 bases, leaving 18 bases between the germline ends. Germline V gene lookup returns CDR1 SQVTM and CDR2 ANQGSEA. The CDR3 loop reads CSAWGQGSMNTEAFF. As DNA, the CDR3 is TGCAGCGCCTGGGGGCAGGGGAGCATGAACACTGAAGCTTTCTTT.

The J gene is TRBJ2-3, the V gene TRBV7-3, with a possible D match to TRBD2 (5 bases). CDR1 SGHTA and CDR2 FQGTGA come from the germline V gene. This CDR3 comprises 16 residues. V lost 4 bases and J lost 2, with 16 bases in between. The CDR3 spells CASSSRPSSHTDTQYF. The CDR3 nucleotides are TGTGCCAGCAGCTCCCGACCTAGCTCACACACAGATACGCAGTATTTT.

The chain couples TRBV19 to TRBJ1-5; D perhaps matches TRBD1 (5 bases). The CDR3 loop spans 15 amino acids. The germline CDR1 and CDR2 sequences are LNHDA and SQIVND (reference sequence). V lost 6 bases to trimming and J lost 5 bases, with 17 bases between them. In DNA form, the CDR3 reads TGTGCCAGTAGAGAAAGGGGAAGGATCGATCAGCCCCAGCATTTT. Residues: CASRERGRIDQPQHF.

J is TRBJ1-2 and V is TRBV30; TRBD1 agrees at 8 bases. Unmatched junction bases numbered 11, after V lost 3 bases and J lost 5 bases. The CDR3 spans 15 residues. Germline V CDR1 and CDR2: GTSNPN, SVGIG (reference sequence). CDR3 residues: CAWSGRGTGEYGYTF. In nucleotides, the CDR3 is TGTGCCTGGAGCGGCCGGGGGACAGGAGAGTATGGCTACACCTTC.

The chain uses TRBV7-9 and TRBJ2-5; TRBD1 matches 8 bases. With 11 bases clipped from V and 2 bases from J, the junction kept 10 bases outside the gene matches. Germline V lookup: CDR1 SEHNR, CDR2 FQNEAQ (reference sequence). There are 14 residues in the CDR3. CDR3 nucleotide sequence: TGTGCCGTGGGCAGGGGGCTTAATCAAGAGACCCAGTACTTC. It codes for CAVGRGLNQETQYF.

The CDR3 reads CASSWTGLAGYNEQFF. The CDR3 nucleotides are TGTGCCAGCAGCTGGACCGGACTAGCGGGTTACAATGAGCAGTTCTTC. J is TRBJ2-1 and V is TRBV11-2, with TRBD2 matching 11 bases. The CDR3 is made up of 16 amino acids. J gave up 4 bases and V 4 bases, and 6 bases lay outside the gene matches. Per the germline V gene, CDR1 is SGHAT and CDR2 is FQNNGV.

This clone occurred a few times. This rearrangement joins TRBV5-1 to TRBJ2-3; 11 positions match TRBD2. In germline, CDR1 is SGHRS, CDR2 YFSETQ. Losses at the gene ends were 3 bases for V and 4 bases for J; bases not matched to a gene: 7. This CDR3 is built from 16 residues. CDR3 sequence (DNA): TGCGCCAGCAGCTCCGGACTAGCGGGTTACGCAGATACGCAGTATTTT. Residues: CASSSGLAGYADTQYF. The whole variable domain, filled in from reference TRBV5-1 and TRBJ2-3, reads KAGVTQTPRYLIKTRGQQVTLSCSPISGHRSVSWYQQTPGQGLQFLFEYFSETQRNKGNFPGRFSGRQFSNSRSEMNVSTLELGDSALYLCASSSGLAGYADTQYFGPGTRLTVL.

In this sample, this clone turned up a few times. The rearrangement joins TRBV5-6 to TRBJ2-1; D is perhaps TRBD1 (6 bases). The CDR3 has 14 amino acids. With 1 base removed from V and 6 bases from J, the gap between germline ends came to 11 bases. The germline CDR1 and CDR2 sequences are SGHDT and YYEEEE. The CDR3 region has the DNA TGTGCCAGCAGCTTGAACAGGGAGTCCAATGAGCAGTTCTTC. Protein sequence: CASSLNRESNEQFF. The full variable domain, completed using reference TRBV5-6 and TRBJ2-1, is DAGVTQSPTHLIKTRGQQVTLRCSPKSGHDTVSWYQQALGQGPQFIFQYYEEEERQRGNFPDRFSGHQFPNYSSELNVNALLLGDSALYLCASSLNRESNEQFFGPGTRLTVL.

This clone was counted a few times. V usage is TRBV7-2 and J usage is TRBJ2-7; 8 nucleotides align to TRBD1. The CDR3 covers 15 residues. The germline V gene encodes CDR1 SGHTA and CDR2 FQGNSA. V shed 5 bases, J shed 5 bases, and the junction held 11 bases outside the gene matches. CDR3 bases: TGTGCCAGCAGCCACTACCTGACAGGGGTCGACGAGCAGTACTTC. This sequence encodes CASSHYLTGVDEQYF.

The chain has TRBV27 and TRBJ1-6, with D possibly TRBD1 on 5 matching bases. CDR1 and CDR2 from the germline V gene are MNHEY and SMNVEV (reference sequence). CDR3 length: 16 amino acids. Trimming stripped 3 bases from V and 7 bases from J, with 16 bases between. The CDR3 loop reads CASSLGQGLENSPLHF. In DNA, the CDR3 is TGTGCCAGCAGTTTGGGGCAGGGCCTGGAAAATTCACCCCTCCACTTT.

The chain couples TRBV10-3 to TRBJ2-5; 12 bases map to TRBD2. The J segment lost 3 bases and the V segment lost 11 bases, leaving 4 bases of the junction unmatched. The CDR3 covers 13 residues. Germline V CDR1 and CDR2: ENHRY, SYGVKD. The CDR3 loop is CALRTSGEETQYF. The CDR3 DNA follows: TGTGCCCTAAGGACTAGCGGGGAAGAGACCCAGTACTTC.

The chain is built from TRBV19 and TRBJ2-2, with TRBD1 as a possible D gene (6 bases). Germline-derived CDR1 and CDR2 are LNHDA and SQIVND (reference sequence). This CDR3 contains 14 residues. Deletions cut 11 bases from V and 3 bases from J, with 16 bases between. The CDR3 region is CACNTGQYTGELFF. In nucleotides, the CDR3 is TGTGCCTGTAACACAGGACAGTACACCGGGGAGCTGTTTTTT. The whole variable domain, remainder taken from reference TRBV19 and TRBJ2-2, is DGGITQSPKYLFRKEGQNVTLSCEQNLNHDAMYWYRQDPGQGLRLIYYSQIVNDFQKGDIAEGYSVSREKKESFPLTVTSAQKNPTAFYLCACNTGQYTGELFFGEGSRLTVL.

This clone was counted only a few times. The chain combines TRBV4-1 with TRBJ2-7; no definite D call. The germline gives CDR1 MGHRA, CDR2 YSYEKL. This CDR3 spans 14 amino acids. Trimming took off 0 bases at V and 3 bases at J, with 9 bases between the two ends. CDR3 nucleotide sequence: TGCGCCAGCAGCCAAGATCTACAGCTCTACGAGCAGTACTTC. The encoded protein is CASSQDLQLYEQYF.

Written as DNA, the CDR3 is TGTGCCAGCAGTCATATCGACAGGGCGGACGGAAACACCATATATTTT. Translating gives CASSHIDRADGNTIYF. V and J are TRBV28 and TRBJ1-3; 7 bases are a match to TRBD1. The CDR3 runs 16 residues. Trimming removed 5 bases from V and 4 bases from J; junction bases left unmatched: 11. Germline CDR1 reads MDHEN; CDR2 reads SYDVKM.

This clone was found once. This sequence joins TRBV28 and TRBJ2-7; 8 bases align to TRBD1. CDR1 is MDHEN, CDR2 SYDVKM, per germline. This CDR3 contains 15 residues. V lost 7 bases and J lost 2; bases outside the gene matches: 10. The CDR3 nucleotides are TGTGCCAGCACTTCGACCGGGACAGGCACCTACGAGCAGTACTTC. Its protein product is CASTSTGTGTYEQYF.

The rearrangement uses TRBV5-5 and TRBJ1-1, with 10 bases matching TRBD1. The junction had 8 bases not matched to a gene; V was cut back by 5 bases and J by 1 base. CDR1 is SGHKS, CDR2 YYEKEE, per germline (reference sequence). The length of the CDR3 is 16 residues. CDR3 coding DNA: TGTGCCAGCAGGGAGGGACAGGGGATGACGAACACTGAAGCTTTCTTT. It encodes CASREGQGMTNTEAFF.

J is TRBJ2-7 and V is TRBV11-2; 7 bases fit TRBD2. The CDR3 is 13 amino acids. J gave up 6 bases and V 2 bases, and 4 bases lay outside the gene matches. Per germline, CDR1 SGHAT and CDR2 FQNNGV. The CDR3 coding sequence is TGTGCCAGCAGCTTATGGGAGGGCGGCGAGCAGTACTTC. This translates into CASSLWEGGEQYF.

Regarding this clone: Other DNA variants within this sample encode the same CDR3. The chain links TRBV4-2 to TRBJ2-7, with D tentatively TRBD2 (5 bases). The CDR3 sequence is 15 residues long. Germline V CDR1 and CDR2: LGHNA, YNFKEQ. V dropped 0 bases and J dropped 0 bases, with 9 bases sitting between them. DNA of the CDR3: TGTGCCAGCAGCCAAGATGCGGGCGGCTCCTACGAGCAGTACTTC. Encoded protein: CASSQDAGGSYEQYF.

The chain employs TRBV28 and TRBJ2-1, with 10 bases matching TRBD2. The V gene end was trimmed by 0 bases and the J gene end by 9 bases; junction bases not matched to a gene: 5. CDR1 is MDHEN and CDR2 is SYDVKM in the germline V gene. This CDR3 contains 15 residues. CDR3 region: CASSLWLAGDGEQFF. The CDR3 DNA follows: TGTGCCAGCAGTTTATGGCTAGCGGGAGACGGTGAGCAGTTCTTC.